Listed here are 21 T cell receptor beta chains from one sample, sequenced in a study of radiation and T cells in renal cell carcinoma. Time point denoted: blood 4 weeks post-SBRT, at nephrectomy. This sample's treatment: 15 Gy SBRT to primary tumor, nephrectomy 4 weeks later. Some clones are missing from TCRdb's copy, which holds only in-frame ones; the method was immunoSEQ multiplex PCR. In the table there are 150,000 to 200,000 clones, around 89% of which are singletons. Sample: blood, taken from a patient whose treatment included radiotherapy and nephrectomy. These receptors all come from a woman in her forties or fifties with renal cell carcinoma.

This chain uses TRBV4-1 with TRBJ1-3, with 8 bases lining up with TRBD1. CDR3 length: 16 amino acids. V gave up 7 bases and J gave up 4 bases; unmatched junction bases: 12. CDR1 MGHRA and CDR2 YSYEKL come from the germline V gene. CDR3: CASTRSLDRVGNTIYF. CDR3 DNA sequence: TGCGCCAGCACCCGATCCTTGGACAGGGTCGGAAACACCATATATTTT.

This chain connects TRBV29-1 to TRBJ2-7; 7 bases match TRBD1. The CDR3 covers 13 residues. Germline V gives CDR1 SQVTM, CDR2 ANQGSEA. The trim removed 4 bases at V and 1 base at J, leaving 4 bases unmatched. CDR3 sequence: CSVGRTGSYEQYF. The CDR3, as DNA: TGCAGCGTTGGGCGGACAGGATCCTACGAGCAGTACTTC.

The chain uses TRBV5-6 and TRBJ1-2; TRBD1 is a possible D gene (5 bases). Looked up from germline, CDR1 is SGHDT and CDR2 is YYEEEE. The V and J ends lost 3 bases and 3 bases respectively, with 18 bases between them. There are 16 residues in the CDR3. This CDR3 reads CASSSRDQWGYYGYTF. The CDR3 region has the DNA TGTGCCAGCAGCTCAAGGGATCAGTGGGGCTACTATGGCTACACCTTC.

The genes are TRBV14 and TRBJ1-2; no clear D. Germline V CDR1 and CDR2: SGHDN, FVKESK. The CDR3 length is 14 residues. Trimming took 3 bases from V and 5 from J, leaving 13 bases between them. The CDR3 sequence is CASSQIGPDYGYTF. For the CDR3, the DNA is TGTGCCAGCAGCCAGATTGGGCCCGATTATGGCTACACCTTC. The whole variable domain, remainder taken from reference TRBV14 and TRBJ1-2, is EAGVTQFPSHSVIEKGQTVTLRCDPISGHDNLYWYRRVMGKEIKFLLHFVKESKQDESGMPNNRFLAERTGGTYSTLKVQPAELEDSGVYFCASSQIGPDYGYTFGSGTRLTVV.

The chain's CDR3 is CASSIEGGHGPQHF. Here the CDR3 DNA reads TGTGCCAGTAGTATAGAGGGAGGCCATGGGCCCCAGCATTTT. V and J are TRBV19 and TRBJ1-5; D is unclear. V was trimmed by 0 bases and J by 9 bases, leaving 12 bases between them. Germline V gives CDR1 LNHDA, CDR2 SQIVND (reference sequence). CDR3 size: 14 residues.

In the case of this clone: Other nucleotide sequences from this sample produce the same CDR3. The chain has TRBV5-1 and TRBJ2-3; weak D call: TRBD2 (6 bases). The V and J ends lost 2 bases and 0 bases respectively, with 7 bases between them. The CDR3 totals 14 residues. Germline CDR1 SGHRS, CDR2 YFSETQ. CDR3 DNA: TGCGCCAGCAGCTTAGGGACTAGCACAGATACGCAGTATTTT. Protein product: CASSLGTSTDTQYF.

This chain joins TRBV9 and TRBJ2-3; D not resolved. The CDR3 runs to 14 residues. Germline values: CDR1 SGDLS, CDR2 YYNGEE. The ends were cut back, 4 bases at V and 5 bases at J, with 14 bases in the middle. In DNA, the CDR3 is TGTGCCAGCAGCCCCACGGGCGTCCTAGATACGCAGTATTTT. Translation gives CASSPTGVLDTQYF.

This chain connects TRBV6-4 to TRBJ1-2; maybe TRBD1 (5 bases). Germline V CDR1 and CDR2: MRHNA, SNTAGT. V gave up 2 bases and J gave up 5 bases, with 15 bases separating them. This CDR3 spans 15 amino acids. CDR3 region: CASSDGQGGPYGYTF. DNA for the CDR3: TGTGCCAGCAGTGACGGCCAGGGTGGGCCGTATGGCTACACCTTC.

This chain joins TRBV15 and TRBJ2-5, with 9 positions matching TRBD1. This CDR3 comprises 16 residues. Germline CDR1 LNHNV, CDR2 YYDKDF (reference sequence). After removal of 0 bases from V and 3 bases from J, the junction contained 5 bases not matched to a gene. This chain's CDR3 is CATSRDNRGLEETQYF. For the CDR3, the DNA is TGTGCCACCAGCAGAGATAACAGGGGGCTGGAAGAGACCCAGTACTTC.

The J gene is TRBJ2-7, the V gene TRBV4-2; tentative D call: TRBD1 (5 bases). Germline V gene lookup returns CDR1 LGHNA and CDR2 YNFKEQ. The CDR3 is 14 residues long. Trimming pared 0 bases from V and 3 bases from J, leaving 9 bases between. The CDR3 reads CASSQDDSLYEQYF. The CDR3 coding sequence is TGTGCCAGCAGCCAAGATGACAGTCTCTACGAGCAGTACTTC.

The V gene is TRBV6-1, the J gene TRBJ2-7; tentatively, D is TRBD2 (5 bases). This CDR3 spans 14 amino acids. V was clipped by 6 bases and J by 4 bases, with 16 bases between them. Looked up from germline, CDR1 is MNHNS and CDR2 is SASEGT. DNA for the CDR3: TGTGCCAGCAGGTATTTCGGGGTACAGTACGAGCAGTACTTC. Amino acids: CASRYFGVQYEQYF.

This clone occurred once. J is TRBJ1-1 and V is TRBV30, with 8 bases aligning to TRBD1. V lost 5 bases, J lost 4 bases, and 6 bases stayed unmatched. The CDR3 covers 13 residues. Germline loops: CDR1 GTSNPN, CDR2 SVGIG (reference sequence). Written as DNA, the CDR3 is TGTGCCTGGGCAGGGGGCTGGAGCACTGAAGCTTTCTTT. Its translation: CAWAGGWSTEAFF.

For the CDR3, the DNA is TGTGCCAGCAGCCCCCAGGCGGGCTACGAGCAGTACTTC. It translates to CASSPQAGYEQYF. J is TRBJ2-7 and V is TRBV4-2; weak D call: TRBD2 (5 bases). The length of the CDR3 is 13 residues. Trimming pared 4 bases from V and 3 bases from J, leaving 10 bases between. Per the germline V gene, CDR1 is LGHNA and CDR2 is YNFKEQ.

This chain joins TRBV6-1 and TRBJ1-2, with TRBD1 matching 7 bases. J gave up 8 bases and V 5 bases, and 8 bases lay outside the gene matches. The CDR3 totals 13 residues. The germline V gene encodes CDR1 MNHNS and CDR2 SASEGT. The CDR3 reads CASSFLQGGGYTF. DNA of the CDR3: TGTGCCAGCAGTTTCCTTCAGGGGGGAGGCTACACCTTC.

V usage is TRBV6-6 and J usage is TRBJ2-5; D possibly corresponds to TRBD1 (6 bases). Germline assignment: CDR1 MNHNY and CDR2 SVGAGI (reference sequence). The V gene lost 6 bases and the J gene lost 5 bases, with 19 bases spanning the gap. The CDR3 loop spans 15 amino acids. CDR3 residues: CASRPLLTGRETQYF. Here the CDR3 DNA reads TGTGCCAGCAGACCGCTCTTGACAGGCCGGGAGACCCAGTACTTC.

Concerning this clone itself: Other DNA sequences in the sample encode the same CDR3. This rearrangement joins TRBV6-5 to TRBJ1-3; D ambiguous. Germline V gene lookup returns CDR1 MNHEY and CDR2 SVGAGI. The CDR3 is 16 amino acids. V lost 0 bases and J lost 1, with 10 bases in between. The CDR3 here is CASSYSSGSSGNTIYF. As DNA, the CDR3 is TGTGCCAGCAGTTACTCCTCAGGTTCATCTGGAAACACCATATATTTT.

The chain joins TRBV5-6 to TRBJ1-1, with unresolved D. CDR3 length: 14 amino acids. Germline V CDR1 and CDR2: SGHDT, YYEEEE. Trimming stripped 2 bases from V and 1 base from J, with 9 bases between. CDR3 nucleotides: TGTGCCAGCAGCTTTAGGAGGGCGAACACTGAAGCTTTCTTT. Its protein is CASSFRRANTEAFF.

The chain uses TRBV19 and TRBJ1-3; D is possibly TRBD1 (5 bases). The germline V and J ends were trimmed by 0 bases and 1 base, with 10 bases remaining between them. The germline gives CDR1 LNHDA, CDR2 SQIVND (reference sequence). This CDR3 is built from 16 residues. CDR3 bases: TGTGCCAGTAGTATAGAAACGTCAGGGTCTGGAAACACCATATATTTT. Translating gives CASSIETSGSGNTIYF. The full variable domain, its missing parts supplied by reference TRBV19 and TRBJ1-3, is DGGITQSPKYLFRKEGQNVTLSCEQNLNHDAMYWYRQDPGQGLRLIYYSQIVNDFQKGDIAEGYSVSREKKESFPLTVTSAQKNPTAFYLCASSIETSGSGNTIYFGEGSWLTVV.

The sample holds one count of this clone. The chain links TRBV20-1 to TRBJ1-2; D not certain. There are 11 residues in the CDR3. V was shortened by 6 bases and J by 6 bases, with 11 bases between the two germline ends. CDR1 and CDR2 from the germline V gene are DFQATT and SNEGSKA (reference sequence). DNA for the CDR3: TGCAGTGCCCCGGGCGGGGATGGCTACACCTTC. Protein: CSAPGGDGYTF.

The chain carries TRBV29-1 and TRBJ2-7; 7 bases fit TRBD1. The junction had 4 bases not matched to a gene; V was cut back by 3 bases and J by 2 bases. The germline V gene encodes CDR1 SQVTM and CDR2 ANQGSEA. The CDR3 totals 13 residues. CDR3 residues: CSVERTGAYEQYF. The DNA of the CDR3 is TGCAGCGTTGAGCGGACAGGAGCCTACGAGCAGTACTTC.

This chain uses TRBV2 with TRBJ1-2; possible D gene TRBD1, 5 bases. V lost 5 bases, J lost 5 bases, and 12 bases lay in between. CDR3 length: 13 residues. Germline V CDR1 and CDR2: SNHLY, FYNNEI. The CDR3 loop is CASSRRVEYGYTF. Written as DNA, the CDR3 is TGTGCCAGCAGTCGCAGGGTGGAGTATGGCTACACCTTC.